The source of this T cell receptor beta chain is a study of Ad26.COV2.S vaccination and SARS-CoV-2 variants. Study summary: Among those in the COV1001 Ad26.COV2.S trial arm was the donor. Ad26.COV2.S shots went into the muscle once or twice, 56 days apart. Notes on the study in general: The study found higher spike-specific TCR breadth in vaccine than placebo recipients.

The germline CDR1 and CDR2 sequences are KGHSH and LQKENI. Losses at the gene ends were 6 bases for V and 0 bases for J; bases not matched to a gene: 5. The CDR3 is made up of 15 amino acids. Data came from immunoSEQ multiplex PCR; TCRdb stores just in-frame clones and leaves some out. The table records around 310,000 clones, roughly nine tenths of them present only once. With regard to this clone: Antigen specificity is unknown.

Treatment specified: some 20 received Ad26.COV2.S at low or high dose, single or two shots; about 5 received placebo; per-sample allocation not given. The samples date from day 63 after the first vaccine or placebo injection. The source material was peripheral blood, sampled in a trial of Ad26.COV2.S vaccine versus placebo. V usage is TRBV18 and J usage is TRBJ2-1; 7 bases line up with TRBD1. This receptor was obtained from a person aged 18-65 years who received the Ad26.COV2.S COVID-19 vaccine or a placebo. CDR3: CASSLDRVSYNEQFF. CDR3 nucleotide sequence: TGTGCCAGCTCGCTCGACAGGGTCTCCTACAATGAGCAGTTCTTC. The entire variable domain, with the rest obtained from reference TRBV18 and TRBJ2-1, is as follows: NAGVMQNPRHLVRRRGQEARLRCSPMKGHSHVYWYRQLPEEGLKFMVYLQKENIIDESGMPKERFSAEFPKEGPSILRIQQVVRGDSAAYFCASSLDRVSYNEQFFGPGTRLTVL.